This TCR beta chain comes out of a study of cytomegalovirus exposure and HLA in healthy donors. A word on this clone: Its antigen is unidentified.

PCR primers comprised 60 Vbeta and 13 Jbeta primers. Repertoires were generated with immunoSEQ multiplex PCR, while TCRdb's copy carries only in-frame clones and drops some. This table holds under 200,000 clones, roughly 82% found once. Study-level results: Accurate predictions that matched the HLA-A and HLA-B alleles of most subjects were reportedly made from TCR beta sequences.

This TCR came from a girl between 10 and 17 years old in good health and CMV-seropositive. The material sequenced was PBMCs.

The CDR3 protein is CASSFAPEGARYTF. CDR3 DNA: TGTGCCAGCAGTTTCGCCCCCGAGGGGGCTCGCTACACCTTC. V usage is TRBV28 and J usage is TRBJ1-2; 7 bases agree with TRBD1. This CDR3 is built from 14 residues. Germline values: CDR1 MDHEN, CDR2 SYDVKM. The V and J ends lost 3 bases and 9 bases, in that order; junction bases with no gene match: 10.